This record looks at one TCR beta chain sequence and its context. What it binds is unknown. 5' RACE with UMI labels generated the TRB cDNA libraries. No DNA is given; TCRdb re-called the 5' RACE reads and lists each CDR3 protein once. The sample includes about 6,700 distinct CDR3 sequences. This record comes from a study of CXCR3-negative and CXCR3-positive naive CD8 T cells. In the study overall: Collectively, the libraries yielded about 135 million TRB reads in total, at about 1.5 +/- 0.3 million per library.

Overall study results and limits: Fresh PBMCs went into most assays, and CXCR3 expression partly declined after cryopreservation. Relative to CXCR3-negative naive cells, CXCR3-positive naive cells had more hydrophobic TRB CDR3s.

This CDR3 is built from 16 residues. Per the germline V gene, CDR1 is MNHEY and CDR2 is SVGAGI. Naive CD8+ T cells had a CD45RO-CCR7+CD27+CD95- phenotype. Sequencing was performed on naive CXCR3- CD8+ T cells from blood. Subset reported: CD45RO-CCR7+CD27+CD95- naive CD8+ T cells lacking CXCR3 (TNR3-). The rearrangement joins TRBV6-5 to TRBJ2-5; lacking DNA, the TRBD1 call made by TCRdb goes unchecked. The clonotype was recovered from a human donor in good health. Some clones in this sample may be carry-over from other donors' samples. The CDR3 is CASSYSARGRWETQYF.